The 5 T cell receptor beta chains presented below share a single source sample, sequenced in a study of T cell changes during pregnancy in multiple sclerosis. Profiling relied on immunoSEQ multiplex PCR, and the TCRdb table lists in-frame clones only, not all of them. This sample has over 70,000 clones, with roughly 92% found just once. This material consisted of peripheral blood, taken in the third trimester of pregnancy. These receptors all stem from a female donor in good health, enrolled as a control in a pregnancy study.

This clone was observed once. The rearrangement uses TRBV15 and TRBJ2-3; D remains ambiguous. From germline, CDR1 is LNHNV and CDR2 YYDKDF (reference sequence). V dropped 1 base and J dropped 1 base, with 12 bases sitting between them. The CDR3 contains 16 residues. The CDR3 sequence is CATSRVAARGTDTQYF. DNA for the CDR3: TGTGCCACCAGCAGAGTGGCAGCCCGGGGCACAGATACGCAGTATTTT.

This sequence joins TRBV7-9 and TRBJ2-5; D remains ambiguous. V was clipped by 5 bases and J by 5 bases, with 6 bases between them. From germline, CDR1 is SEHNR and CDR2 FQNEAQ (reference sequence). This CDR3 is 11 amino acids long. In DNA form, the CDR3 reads TGTGCCAGCAGCCCCCGGGAGACCCAGTACTTC. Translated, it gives CASSPRETQYF.

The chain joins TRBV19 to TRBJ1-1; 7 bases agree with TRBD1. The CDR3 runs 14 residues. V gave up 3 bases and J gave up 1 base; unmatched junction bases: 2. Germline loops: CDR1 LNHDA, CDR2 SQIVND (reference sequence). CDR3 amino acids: CASSMGTANTEAFF. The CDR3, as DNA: TGTGCCAGTAGTATGGGGACAGCGAACACTGAAGCTTTCTTT.

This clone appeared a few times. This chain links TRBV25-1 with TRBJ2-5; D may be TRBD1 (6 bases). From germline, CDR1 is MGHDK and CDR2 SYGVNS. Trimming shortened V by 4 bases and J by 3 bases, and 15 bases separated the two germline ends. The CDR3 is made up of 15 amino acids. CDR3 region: CASSARTAREETQYF. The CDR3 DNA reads TGTGCCAGCAGTGCCCGGACAGCGAGGGAAGAGACCCAGTACTTC.

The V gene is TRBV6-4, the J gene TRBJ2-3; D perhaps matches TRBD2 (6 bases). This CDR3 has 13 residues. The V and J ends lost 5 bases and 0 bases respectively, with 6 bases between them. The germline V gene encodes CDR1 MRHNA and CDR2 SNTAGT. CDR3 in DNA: TGTGCCAGCAGTAGCGGGAGCACAGATACGCAGTATTTT. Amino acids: CASSSGSTDTQYF.